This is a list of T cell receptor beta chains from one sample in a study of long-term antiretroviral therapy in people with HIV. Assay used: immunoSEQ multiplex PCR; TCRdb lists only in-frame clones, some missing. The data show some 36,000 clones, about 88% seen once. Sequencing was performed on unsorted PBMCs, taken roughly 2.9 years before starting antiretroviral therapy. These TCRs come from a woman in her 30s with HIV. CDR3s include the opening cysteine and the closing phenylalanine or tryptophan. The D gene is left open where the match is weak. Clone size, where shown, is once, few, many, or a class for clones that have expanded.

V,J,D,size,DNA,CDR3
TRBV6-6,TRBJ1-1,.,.,TGTGCCAGCAGTTATCTTCAGAGTCTCGCTGAAGCTTTCTTT,CASSYLQSLAEAFF
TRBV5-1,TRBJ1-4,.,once,TGCGCCAGCAGCTTGGACTCGGGGCAGTTGAATGAAAAACTGTTTTTT,CASSLDSGQLNEKLFF
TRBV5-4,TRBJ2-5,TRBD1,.,TGTGCCAGCAGCAACGGACAGGGCTTTAGTGAGACCCAGTACTTC,CASSNGQGFSETQYF
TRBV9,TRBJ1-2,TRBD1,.,TGTGCCAGCAGCGGGAGGGACAGGCAAAACTATGGCTACACCTTC,CASSGRDRQNYGYTF
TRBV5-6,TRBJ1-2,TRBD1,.,TGTGCCAGCAGCTTGTTCTTTGATCGGACAGGGGGCATCTATGGCTACACCTTC,CASSLFFDRTGGIYGYTF
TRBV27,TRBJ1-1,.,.,TGTGCCAGCATCCCCACGAGGCAGGTGAACACTGAAGCTTTCTTT,CASIPTRQVNTEAFF
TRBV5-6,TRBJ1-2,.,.,TGTGCCAGCAGCTTGCTCTCGTCGGGAGGGTTAGAGGGCTACACCTTC,CASSLLSSGGLEGYTF
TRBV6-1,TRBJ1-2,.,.,TGTGCCAGCAGGTTCGTGGGGGGTCTGAGCTACACCTTC,CASRFVGGLSYTF
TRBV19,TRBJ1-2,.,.,TGTGCCAGTAGTTTCCAGACCTATGGCTACACCTTC,CASSFQTYGYTF
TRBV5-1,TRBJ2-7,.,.,TGCGCCACCTCCCCCGGGGGAAATGACGAGCAGTACTTC,CATSPGGNDEQYF
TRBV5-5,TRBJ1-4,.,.,TGTGCCAGCAGCTCCACAGGATCCGCGATGGAAAAACTGTTTTTT,CASSSTGSAMEKLFF
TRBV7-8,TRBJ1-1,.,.,TGTGCCAGCAGCCAGGACAACGTAGGGAACACTGAAGCTTTCTTT,CASSQDNVGNTEAFF
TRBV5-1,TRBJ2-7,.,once,TGCGCCAGCAGCACGACAGGGACTGAGACCTACGAGCAGTACTTC,CASSTTGTETYEQYF
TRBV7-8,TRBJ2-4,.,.,TGTGCCAGCAGTCTGGGGGCAGGACAAGCCAAAAACATTCAGTACTTC,CASSLGAGQAKNIQYF
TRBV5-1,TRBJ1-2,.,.,TGCGCCAGCAGCTGGGGGGGGACACCTAACTATGGCTACACCTTC,CASSWGGTPNYGYTF